The 8 T cell receptor beta chains in this list originate from one sample, sequenced in a study of cytomegalovirus exposure and HLA in healthy donors. Clones were sequenced by immunoSEQ multiplex PCR, and TCRdb holds only the in-frame ones, with some missing. The sample shows fewer than 90,000 clones, 84% of them seen only once. Material: PBMCs. All receptors come from a woman younger than 35 in good health and CMV-seropositive.

The chain's CDR3 is CASSFTGDAGYTF. For the CDR3, the DNA is TGTGCCAGCAGCTTTACAGGGGACGCTGGCTACACCTTC. The gene calls are TRBV5-6 and TRBJ1-2; TRBD1 matches at 7 bases. Germline lookup yields CDR1 SGHDT and CDR2 YYEEEE. V lost 2 bases, J lost 7 bases, and 5 bases stayed unmatched. The CDR3 spans 13 residues.

The V gene is TRBV19, the J gene TRBJ2-3; 7 nucleotides align to TRBD2. The CDR3 runs to 15 residues. V gave up 3 bases and J gave up 2 bases; unmatched junction bases: 5. Germline loops: CDR1 LNHDA, CDR2 SQIVND (reference sequence). The CDR3 DNA reads TGTGCCAGTAGTATGGACGGGGGGTTCACAGATACGCAGTATTTT. This sequence encodes CASSMDGGFTDTQYF.

V and J are TRBV5-1 and TRBJ2-3; maybe TRBD1 (6 bases). V lost 0 bases, J lost 4 bases, and 6 bases lay in between. Germline V gives CDR1 SGHRS, CDR2 YFSETQ. This CDR3 has 13 amino acids. The CDR3: CASSLEGADTQYF. In nucleotides, the CDR3 is TGCGCCAGCAGCTTGGAGGGGGCAGATACGCAGTATTTT.

V usage is TRBV10-3 and J usage is TRBJ2-7; no reliable D call. Deletions cut 7 bases from V and 4 bases from J, with 14 bases between. The CDR3 has 13 amino acids. From germline, CDR1 is ENHRY and CDR2 SYGVKD. The CDR3 here is CAITSPHAYEQYF. The CDR3 DNA sequence: TGTGCCATCACTAGTCCTCACGCTTACGAGCAGTACTTC.

The genes are TRBV6-1 and TRBJ1-2; weak D call: TRBD1 (6 bases). The CDR3 has 13 amino acids. Trimming left V 6 bases short and J 3 bases short, with 11 bases between. The germline CDR1 and CDR2 sequences are MNHNS and SASEGT. The CDR3 loop is CASRTRGDYGYTF. The CDR3 DNA reads as TGTGCCAGCAGAACCAGGGGTGACTATGGCTACACCTTC.

This clone appeared once. The gene calls are TRBV4-3 and TRBJ2-4; possibly TRBD1 for D (5 bases). The CDR3 extends over 14 amino acids. Deletions cut 2 bases from V and 5 bases from J, with 10 bases between. CDR1 is LGHNA and CDR2 is YSLEER in the germline V gene. For the CDR3, the DNA is TGCGCCAGCAGCCAATGGGGCCAGCAAAACATTCAGTACTTC. The encoded protein is CASSQWGQQNIQYF.

This rearrangement joins TRBV28 to TRBJ2-3, with 8 bases identical to TRBD1. From germline, CDR1 is MDHEN and CDR2 SYDVKM. The junction had 5 bases not matched to a gene; V was cut back by 4 bases and J by 2 bases. The CDR3 runs 15 residues. The CDR3 sequence is CASSSPDRDTDTQYF. CDR3 DNA sequence: TGTGCCAGCAGTTCCCCGGACAGGGACACAGATACGCAGTATTTT.

The chain has TRBV4-2 and TRBJ2-1; 9 bases align to TRBD2. CDR1 is LGHNA, CDR2 YNFKEQ, per germline. CDR3 size: 16 residues. After removal of 0 bases from V and 9 bases from J, the junction contained 9 bases not matched to a gene. The CDR3 spells CASSQDLASGAAEQFF. In DNA, the CDR3 is TGTGCCAGCAGCCAAGATCTGGCTAGCGGGGCAGCTGAGCAGTTCTTC.